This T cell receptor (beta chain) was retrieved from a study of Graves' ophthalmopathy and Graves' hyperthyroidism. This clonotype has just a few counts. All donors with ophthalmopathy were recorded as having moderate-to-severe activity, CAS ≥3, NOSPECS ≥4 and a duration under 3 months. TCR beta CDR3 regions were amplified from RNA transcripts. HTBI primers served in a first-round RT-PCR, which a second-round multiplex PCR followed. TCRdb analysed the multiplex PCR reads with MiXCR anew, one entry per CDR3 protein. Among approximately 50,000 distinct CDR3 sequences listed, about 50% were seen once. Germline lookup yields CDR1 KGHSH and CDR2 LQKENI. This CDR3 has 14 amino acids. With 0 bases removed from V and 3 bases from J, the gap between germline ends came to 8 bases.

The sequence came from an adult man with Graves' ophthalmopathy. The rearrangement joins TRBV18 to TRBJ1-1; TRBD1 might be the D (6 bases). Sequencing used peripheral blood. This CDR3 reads CASSPPKGDTEAFF. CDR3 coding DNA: TGTGCCAGCTCACCACCGAAGGGGGACACTGAAGCTTTCTTT.